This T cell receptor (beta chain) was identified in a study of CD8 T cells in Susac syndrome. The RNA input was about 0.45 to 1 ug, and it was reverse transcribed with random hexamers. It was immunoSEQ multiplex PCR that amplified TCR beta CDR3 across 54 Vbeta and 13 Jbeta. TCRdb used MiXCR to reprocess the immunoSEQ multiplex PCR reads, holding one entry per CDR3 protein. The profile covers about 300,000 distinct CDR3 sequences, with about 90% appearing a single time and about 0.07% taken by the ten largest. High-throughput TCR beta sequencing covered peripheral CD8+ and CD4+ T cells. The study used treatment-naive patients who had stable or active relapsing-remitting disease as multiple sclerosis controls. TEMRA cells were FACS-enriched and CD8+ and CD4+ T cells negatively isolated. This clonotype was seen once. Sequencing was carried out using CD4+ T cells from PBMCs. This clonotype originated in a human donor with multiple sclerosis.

The CDR3 coding sequence is TGTGCCAGCAGGCAAACAGGGGGCATAACTGAAGCTTTCTTT. Its translation: CASRQTGGITEAFF. The J gene is TRBJ1-1, the V gene TRBV7-2, with 9 nucleotides matching TRBD1. Germline V lookup: CDR1 SGHTA, CDR2 FQGNSA. V was clipped by 6 bases and J by 5 bases; unmatched bases: 7. The CDR3 is 14 residues long.